The clone carrying this T cell receptor beta chain turned up a few times. Antigen specificity is unknown. The data are from a study of T cells in localized non-small cell lung cancer. Study-wide results and limits: Investigators sequenced only a single tumor region, leaving heterogeneity possible. Among the tissues sampled, uninvolved adjacent lung had the highest T cell clonality, above tumor. Overall survival was longer when the density of T cells in the blood was higher. A median of approximately 57 clones ranked among the top 100 in tumor appeared in adjacent lung.

The assay was immunoSEQ multiplex PCR, and TCRdb's table has in-frame clones only and misses some. The repertoire holds 60,000 to 65,000 clones, approximately 87% seen once, with under 2.5% in the top ten. V shed 1 base and J shed 9 bases, with 7 bases lying between them. CDR3 length: 12 residues. The germline gives CDR1 SEHNR, CDR2 FQNEAQ (reference sequence). The source is a woman aged 35 to 75 with stage I lung adenocarcinoma. The sequenced sample was peripheral blood, obtained before any cancer treatment. V gene TRBV7-9 combines with J gene TRBJ2-1; D call uncertain. CDR3 protein: CASSLVVGEQFF. The CDR3, as DNA: TGTGCCAGCAGCTTAGTAGTGGGTGAGCAGTTCTTC.